This T cell receptor beta chain was documented in a study of cytomegalovirus exposure and HLA in healthy donors. Study results and caveats: Productive status was seen about 87% or about 30% of the time for most TCR beta V segments in an earlier analysis. A later analysis reported that several of the most significant clusters appeared to be linked to common viral pathogens, among them Epstein-Barr virus. The number of N-insertions in an Asian-associated ancestry cluster was reportedly below the approximately 700-donor mean in a later analysis.

Every donor was a healthy person donating bone marrow. It was with 60 Vbeta and 13 Jbeta primers that the PCR ran. The method was immunoSEQ multiplex PCR; TCRdb's version includes in-frame clones alone and lacks a portion of them. The sample lists a few hundred thousand clones; about 83% were seen once. In its sample, this clone was seen a few times. Its antigen is still unknown. The germline V gene has CDR1 MGHRA and CDR2 YSYEKL. CDR3 length: 15 residues. This clonotype originated in a man aged 40-50 years in good health and CMV-seronegative. This chain links TRBV4-1 with TRBJ2-5; TRBD1 matches 7 bases. The better agreement between TRBJ2-7 and the DNA end casts doubt on the J call. The specimen was PBMCs. The CDR3 region has the DNA TGCGCCAGCAGCCAGGACGGGACAGTCTCCTACGAGCAGTACTTC. It encodes CASSQDGTVSYEQYF.